The source of this T cell receptor (beta chain) is a study of cytomegalovirus exposure and HLA in healthy donors. The CDR3 consists of 15 residues. Between the trimmed V and J ends, which lost 4 bases and 9 bases, there was a span of 23 bases. Germline values: CDR1 SGHKS, CDR2 YYEKEE (reference sequence). Among the donors, all were healthy bone marrow donors. For this clone: The antigen is unknown.

Primers included in the PCR were 60 Vbeta and 13 Jbeta primers. The data were produced by immunoSEQ multiplex PCR, yet TCRdb's version contains in-frame clones alone and is incomplete. The repertoire holds about 200,000 clones, with roughly 85% as singletons. Findings and limits, study-wide: As a later analysis showed, a missense DCLRE1C variant was linked to trimming of TCR beta V- and J-genes. A later analysis reportedly found that, within productive TCRs, an Asian-associated ancestry cluster had fewer N-insertions than the mean observed across the approximately 700 donors.

The V gene is TRBV5-5, the J gene TRBJ2-7; unclear D gene. This TCR derives from a woman between 45 and 60 years old in good health and CMV-seronegative. The sequenced sample was PBMCs. The CDR3 spells CASSPEWVTDERQYF. CDR3 nucleotide sequence: TGTGCCAGCAGCCCCGAATGGGTTACAGACGAAAGGCAGTACTTC.